The sequence of this T cell receptor (beta chain) was determined in a study of blood T cell repertoires in COVID-19. Measured with immunoSEQ multiplex PCR; TCRdb has only the in-frame clones, and not every one. The repertoire consists of fewer than 250,000 clones, with 70% to 85% occurring once and the leading ten covering around 12%. CDR3 length: 12 amino acids. V was shortened by 7 bases and J by 5 bases, with 13 bases between the two germline ends. The V gene's germline CDR1 is SGDLS and CDR2 YYNGEE. This clonotype was obtained from a woman aged 45-65 years with acute or convalescent COVID-19. This sequence joins TRBV9 and TRBJ2-7, with D perhaps TRBD2 (5 bases). The source material was peripheral blood. CDR3 in amino acids: CASSSFGNEQYF. The CDR3 nucleotides read TGTGCCAGCTCCTCCTTCGGGAACGAGCAGTACTTC.